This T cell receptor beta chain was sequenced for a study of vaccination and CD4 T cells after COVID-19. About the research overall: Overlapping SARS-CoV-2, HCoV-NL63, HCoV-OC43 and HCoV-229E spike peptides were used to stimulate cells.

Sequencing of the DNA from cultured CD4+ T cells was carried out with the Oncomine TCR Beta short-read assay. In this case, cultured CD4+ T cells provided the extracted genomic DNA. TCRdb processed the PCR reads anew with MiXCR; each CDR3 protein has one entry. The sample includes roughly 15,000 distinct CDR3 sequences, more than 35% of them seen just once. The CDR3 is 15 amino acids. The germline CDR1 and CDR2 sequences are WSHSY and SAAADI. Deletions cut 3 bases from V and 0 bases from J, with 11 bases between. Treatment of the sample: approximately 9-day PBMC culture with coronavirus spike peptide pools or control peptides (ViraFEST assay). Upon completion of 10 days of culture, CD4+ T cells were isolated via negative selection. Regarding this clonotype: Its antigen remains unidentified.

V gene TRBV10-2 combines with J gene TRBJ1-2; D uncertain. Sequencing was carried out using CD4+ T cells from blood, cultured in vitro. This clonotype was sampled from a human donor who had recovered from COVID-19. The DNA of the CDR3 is TGCGCCAGCAGTGACACTAAGTTAGCTAACTATGGCTACACCTTC. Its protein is CASSDTKLANYGYTF.